This TCR beta chain was sequenced in a study of cytomegalovirus exposure and HLA in healthy donors. The study ran its PCR with 60 Vbeta and 13 Jbeta primers. This table comes from immunoSEQ multiplex PCR, and its TCRdb copy is limited to in-frame clones, with some not included. The sample records approximately 110,000 clones, 70% to 80% being singletons. For this clone: Antigen: not known.

CDR1 is SGHRS and CDR2 is YFSETQ in the germline V gene. This CDR3 is 12 amino acids long. Trimming cost V 7 bases and J 4 bases; bases outside gene matches: 3. Findings and caveats of the study: Looking again later, the authors saw that most CMV-associated TCR beta chains seemed HLA-restricted. In a later analysis, V- and J-gene trimming of beta chains associated with a DCLRE1C missense variant, replicated independently.

Input material: PBMCs. This TCR derives from a man between 50 and 59 years old in good health and CMV-seronegative. V usage is TRBV5-1 and J usage is TRBJ2-5, with TRBD2 identical over 8 bases. This CDR3 is CASREGGETQYF. The CDR3 nucleotides are TGCGCCAGCCGGGAGGGGGGAGAGACCCAGTACTTC. Complete variable domain (other parts from reference TRBV5-1 and TRBJ2-5): KAGVTQTPRYLIKTRGQQVTLSCSPISGHRSVSWYQQTPGQGLQFLFEYFSETQRNKGNFPGRFSGRQFSNSRSEMNVSTLELGDSALYLCASREGGETQYFGPGTRLLVL.